This T cell receptor (beta chain) was captured in a study of blood T cell repertoires in COVID-19. Study-wide context: Researchers got acute and convalescent COVID-19 samples from the United States, Italy and Spain. From T cells, B-cell-depleted T cells, or PBMCs came the material, which was cDNA or gDNA.

Per the original data handling: For nucleated cells, counts were estimated from reference gene primer amplification. Repertoires were generated with immunoSEQ multiplex PCR, while TCRdb's copy carries only in-frame clones and drops some. V and J calls and clone size are given by that table; D and trimming were obtained from the DNA. The profile shows just under 250,000 clones, around 86% of them singletons. The V end was cut by 1 base, the J end by 0 bases, with 11 bases between. Germline assignment: CDR1 LGHNA and CDR2 YNFKEQ. This CDR3 has 16 amino acids. This receptor was identified in a woman in her 30s who had recovered from COVID-19. The chain couples TRBV4-2 to TRBJ2-3, with a possible D match to TRBD2 (5 bases). Source material: peripheral blood. CDR3 coding DNA: TGTGCCAGCAGCCAAGTGAAGGAGCGGAGCACAGATACGCAGTATTTT. Amino acids: CASSQVKERSTDTQYF.